Detailed here is one T cell receptor (beta chain). This specimen comes from a study of OX40 agonist ivuxolimab in advanced cancers. Here immunoSEQ multiplex PCR was the method, and the copy in TCRdb shows in-frame clones only, minus some. The table includes tens of thousands of clones, about 90% detected once. CDR3 length: 16 amino acids. CDR1 is SGDLS and CDR2 is YYNGEE in the germline V gene. Trimming took 4 bases from V and 9 from J; bases not matched to a gene: 14. This chain connects TRBV9 to TRBJ2-7; 12 bases fit TRBD2. The receptor was derived from an adult with an advanced solid tumor such as melanoma, head and neck, liver or kidney cancer. The sequenced sample was CD4+ or CD8+ T cells sorted from blood, obtained in a trial of the OX40 agonist ivuxolimab. CDR3 sequence (DNA): TGTGCCAGCAGCTTAACTAGCGGGAGGAATCTACGAGGGCAGTACTTC. Translating it yields CASSLTSGRNLRGQYF.